The 19 T cell receptor beta chains below were found in one sample sequenced in a study of blood T cell repertoires in COVID-19. Sequencing was performed with immunoSEQ multiplex PCR; in TCRdb, only in-frame clones are kept and a portion is missing. This sample has about 200,000 clones, with 86% found just once. Sequencing input: PBMCs or T cells enriched from blood (not recorded which). Receptor source: a man aged 40-49 years with acute COVID-19.

This rearrangement joins TRBV4-1 to TRBJ2-7; D possibly corresponds to TRBD1 (6 bases). The V and J ends lost 5 bases and 5 bases respectively, with 22 bases between them. This CDR3 has 16 amino acids. Germline CDR1 reads MGHRA; CDR2 reads YSYEKL. CDR3 bases: TGCGCCAGCAGCACGGACTCGGCAGGGGCTAGGAACGAGCAGTACTTC. Its protein product is CASSTDSAGARNEQYF.

The chain joins TRBV7-9 to TRBJ1-1; TRBD1 is a possible D gene (5 bases). With 5 bases removed from V and 11 bases from J, the gap between germline ends came to 12 bases. Germline V gene lookup returns CDR1 SEHNR and CDR2 FQNEAQ (reference sequence). The CDR3 has 11 amino acids. The CDR3 loop reads CASSQDRGAFF. CDR3 bases: TGTGCCAGCAGCCAGGACCGGGGGGCTTTCTTT.

The genes are TRBV5-4 and TRBJ1-5; TRBD1 is a possible D gene (5 bases). From germline, CDR1 is SGHNT and CDR2 YYREEE (reference sequence). Trimming pared 4 bases from V and 7 bases from J, leaving 12 bases between. This CDR3 has 13 amino acids. CDR3 DNA: TGTGCCAGCAGCCGGGGGGGTGAGCAGCCCCAGCATTTT. This encodes CASSRGGEQPQHF. Variable domain in full (rest from reference TRBV5-4 and TRBJ1-5): ETGVTQSPTHLIKTRGQQVTLRCSSQSGHNTVSWYQQALGQGPQFIFQYYREEENGRGNFPPRFSGLQFPNYSSELNVNALELDDSALYLCASSRGGEQPQHFGDGTRLSIL.

V is TRBV4-1 and J is TRBJ1-2; no clear D. Trimming took 1 base from V and 4 from J, leaving 7 bases between them. The CDR3 covers 13 residues. Germline V gives CDR1 MGHRA, CDR2 YSYEKL. CDR3 residues: CASSQGGLYGYTF. DNA for the CDR3: TGCGCCAGCAGCCAAGGAGGCCTCTATGGCTACACCTTC.

This chain connects TRBV10-3 to TRBJ1-1, with 7 positions matching TRBD1. This CDR3 is 15 amino acids long. J was trimmed by 5 bases and V by 3 bases; bases with no gene match: 9. CDR1 is ENHRY and CDR2 is SYGVKD in the germline V gene. The DNA of the CDR3 is TGTGCCATCAGTGATTACGACAGGGAGAAGACTGAAGCTTTCTTT. This translates into CAISDYDREKTEAFF.

V gene TRBV11-2 combines with J gene TRBJ2-7; no definite D call. This CDR3 has 14 amino acids. Germline V lookup: CDR1 SGHAT, CDR2 FQNNGV. Trimming left V 5 bases short and J 2 bases short, with 13 bases between. The CDR3 loop reads CASSHPHGAYEQYF. Written as DNA, the CDR3 is TGTGCCAGCAGCCACCCCCACGGAGCCTACGAGCAGTACTTC.

This chain links TRBV7-3 with TRBJ2-6, with TRBD1 matching over 9 bases. Unmatched junction bases numbered 2, after V lost 5 bases and J lost 0 bases. The CDR3 has 16 residues. From germline, CDR1 is SGHTA and CDR2 FQGTGA. CDR3 nucleotides: TGTGCCAGCAGCCTACAGGGGGCCTCTGGGGCCAACGTCCTGACTTTC. Translating gives CASSLQGASGANVLTF.

V is TRBV6-2 or TRBV6-3 and J is TRBJ2-7, with D perhaps matching TRBD2 (5 bases). V lost 4 bases, J lost 5 bases, and 9 bases lay in between. CDR1 is MNHEY and CDR2 is SVGEGT in the germline V gene. This CDR3 comprises 12 residues. The CDR3 DNA follows: TGTGCCAGCAGTTCCTACGGGGACGAGCAGTACTTC. It specifies CASSSYGDEQYF.

The chain has TRBV5-1 and TRBJ1-2; 8 nucleotides agree with TRBD1. The V gene end was trimmed by 4 bases and the J gene end by 2 bases; junction bases not matched to a gene: 10. The CDR3 runs 16 residues. Per the germline V gene, CDR1 is SGHRS and CDR2 is YFSETQ. Here the CDR3 DNA reads TGCGCCAGCAGCCAATCGGCAGGGGGCGCAAACTATGGCTACACCTTC. Translated: CASSQSAGGANYGYTF.

The chain uses TRBV6-1 and TRBJ2-2; 9 bases agree with TRBD1. Germline V CDR1 and CDR2: MNHNS, SASEGT. Trimming at V came to 3 bases and at J to 5 bases, leaving 4 bases not matched to a gene. The CDR3 extends over 15 amino acids. The CDR3 here is CASSDGTGRTGELFF. DNA of the CDR3: TGTGCCAGCAGTGATGGGACAGGGAGAACCGGGGAGCTGTTTTTT.

The chain joins TRBV28 to TRBJ2-5, with D tentatively TRBD2 (6 bases). Germline lookup yields CDR1 MDHEN and CDR2 SYDVKM. V dropped 6 bases and J dropped 2 bases, with 19 bases sitting between them. CDR3 length equals 16 residues. CDR3 protein: CASRPGARGSQETQYF. CDR3 nucleotides: TGTGCCAGCAGACCTGGGGCTCGGGGGTCGCAAGAGACCCAGTACTTC.

The chain couples TRBV28 to TRBJ1-4, with D hard to call. V lost 8 bases and J lost 7, with 20 bases in between. CDR3 length: 15 residues. The germline gives CDR1 MDHEN, CDR2 SYDVKM. Written as DNA, the CDR3 is TGTGCCAGCGGACGGGAGCAAAGAGAATTTGAAAAACTGTTTTTT. Encoded protein: CASGREQREFEKLFF.

This chain links TRBV19 with TRBJ1-2; 8 bases line up with TRBD1. Germline values: CDR1 LNHDA, CDR2 SQIVND (reference sequence). V shed 6 bases and J 8 bases; nucleotides not matched to a gene: 8. There are 13 residues in the CDR3. In nucleotides, the CDR3 is TGTGCCAGTAGGAAACAGGGGGTACAGGGCTACACCTTC. Protein sequence: CASRKQGVQGYTF. Complete variable domain (other parts from reference TRBV19 and TRBJ1-2): DGGITQSPKYLFRKEGQNVTLSCEQNLNHDAMYWYRQDPGQGLRLIYYSQIVNDFQKGDIAEGYSVSREKKESFPLTVTSAQKNPTAFYLCASRKQGVQGYTFGSGTRLTVV.

CDR3 protein: CASSYSKSGRYEQYF. CDR3 in DNA: TGTGCCAGCAGTTACTCGAAATCCGGGAGGTACGAGCAGTACTTC. J is TRBJ2-7 and V is TRBV6-6; 7 bases are a match to TRBD2. The CDR3 totals 15 residues. Germline trimming cut 0 bases from V and 4 bases from J; bases unmatched to any gene: 6. Germline V gene data show CDR1 as MNHNY and CDR2 as SVGAGI (reference sequence).

The count of this clone is one. The chain carries TRBV6-5 and TRBJ2-1; the match to TRBD1 covers 11 bases. This CDR3 region has 16 residues. The V segment lost 0 bases and the J segment 6 bases; nucleotides outside the gene matches: 4. CDR1 MNHEY and CDR2 SVGAGI come from the germline V gene. CDR3 in DNA: TGTGCCAGCAGTTACTCACGGACAGGGGGCCTCAATGAGCAGTTCTTC. Its translation: CASSYSRTGGLNEQFF.

The chain recombines TRBV19 with TRBJ2-1, with 7 bases fitting TRBD1. This CDR3 has 16 amino acids. Germline V CDR1 and CDR2: LNHDA, SQIVND (reference sequence). J lost 3 bases, V lost 5 bases, and 10 bases had no gene match. CDR3: CASSFSSGTVYNEQFF. The CDR3 DNA reads TGTGCCAGTAGTTTTTCATCCGGGACAGTCTACAATGAGCAGTTCTTC.

The CDR3 loop is CASRQTGDSIYGYTF. In nucleotides, the CDR3 is TGTGCCAGCAGACAAACAGGGGATTCGATCTATGGCTACACCTTC. This chain joins TRBV6-5 and TRBJ1-2; 7 bases match TRBD1. The CDR3 loop spans 15 amino acids. V shed 6 bases, J shed 4 bases, and the junction held 11 bases outside the gene matches. Germline CDR1 is MNHEY and CDR2 is SVGAGI.

The rearrangement uses TRBV9 and TRBJ1-1, with D unclear. CDR3 length: 14 residues. The V end was cut by 3 bases, the J end by 4 bases, with 13 bases between. From germline, CDR1 is SGDLS and CDR2 YYNGEE. The chain's CDR3 is CASSAFTGTTEAFF. CDR3 sequence (DNA): TGTGCCAGCAGCGCCTTCACGGGAACCACTGAAGCTTTCTTT.

This clone occurred once. The chain uses TRBV4-3 and TRBJ2-7, with no clear D. The CDR3 is made up of 15 amino acids. Germline-derived CDR1 and CDR2 are LGHNA and YSLEER. V was pared by 4 bases and J by 3 bases, with 16 bases between. CDR3 protein: CASSPYASKGYEQYF. CDR3 DNA sequence: TGCGCCAGCAGCCCCTATGCTAGTAAAGGCTACGAGCAGTACTTC.